This TCR beta chain was profiled in a study of blood T cell repertoires in COVID-19. Across the study: The origin of the acute and convalescent COVID-19 samples was the United States, Italy and Spain. T cells, B-cell-depleted T cells, or PBMCs supplied cDNA or gDNA.

This CDR3 has 14 residues. Germline V CDR1 and CDR2: MDHEN, SYDVKM. Germline trimming cut 5 bases from V and 5 bases from J; bases unmatched to any gene: 8. Original processing methods: Nucleated cell number was recorded as an estimate derived from reference gene primer amplification. Profiled with immunoSEQ multiplex PCR; TCRdb holds only in-frame clones, not every one. V and J calls and clone size are copied from that table; D and trimming were computed from the DNA. The table shows 120,000 to 150,000 clones, with 85% to 90% occurring only once. The V call is TRBV28, the J call TRBJ1-1, with 7 nucleotides matching TRBD1. This receptor was taken from a human donor in a cohort sampled during active COVID-19. The sample was peripheral blood. CDR3 region: CASSLTQGRTEAFF. In DNA, the CDR3 is TGTGCCAGCAGTCTAACACAGGGGAGGACTGAAGCTTTCTTT. The whole variable domain, filled in from reference TRBV28 and TRBJ1-1, reads DVKVTQSSRYLVKRTGEKVFLECVQDMDHENMFWYRQDPGLGLRLIYFSYDVKMKEKGDIPEGYSVSREKKERFSLILESASTNQTSMYLCASSLTQGRTEAFFGQGTRLTVV.